Described below is a single T cell receptor beta chain sequence and its context. The sample is drawn from a study of T cell changes during pregnancy in multiple sclerosis. The table came from immunoSEQ multiplex PCR; TCRdb's copy has only in-frame clones and leaves some out. The repertoire holds about 89,000 clones, with roughly 94% as singletons. Trimming removed 0 bases at V and 3 bases at J, with 8 bases between. Germline lookup yields CDR1 SGHNT and CDR2 YENEEA. The CDR3 is 14 amino acids. Here the sequenced sample was peripheral blood, taken after pregnancy. V gene TRBV11-3 combines with J gene TRBJ2-5, with D possibly matching TRBD2 (5 bases). The source is a female donor in good health, enrolled as a control in a pregnancy study. CDR3 region: CASSLDGRKETQYF. The CDR3 DNA reads as TGTGCCAGCAGCTTAGATGGGAGAAAAGAGACCCAGTACTTC.